Each of the 26 T cell receptor beta chains below was sequenced from the same sample in a study of OX40 agonist ivuxolimab in advanced cancers. Assay used: immunoSEQ multiplex PCR; TCRdb lists only in-frame clones, some missing. The table shows 83,000 or so clones, with 80% to 90% occurring only once. Sequenced material: CD4+ or CD8+ T cells sorted from blood, taken in a trial of the OX40 agonist ivuxolimab. These receptors were taken from an adult with an advanced solid tumor such as melanoma, head and neck, liver or kidney cancer.

This clone appeared a few times. The chain uses TRBV28 and TRBJ2-7; D not resolved. CDR1 and CDR2 (germline): MDHEN, SYDVKM. CDR3 length: 13 amino acids. V was clipped by 4 bases and J by 3 bases, with 10 bases between them. The CDR3 sequence is CASSSRVFYEQYF. The DNA for the CDR3 is TGTGCCAGCAGTTCTAGGGTCTTCTACGAGCAGTACTTC.

V usage is TRBV6-6 and J usage is TRBJ2-3, with D possibly TRBD2 on 5 matching bases. CDR3 length: 15 amino acids. The V gene's germline CDR1 is MNHNY and CDR2 SVGAGI (reference sequence). V lost 5 bases, J lost 2 bases, and 14 bases lay in between. The CDR3 DNA is TGTGCCAGCAGTGACACGGGATCCCCCACAGATACGCAGTATTTT. Translating gives CASSDTGSPTDTQYF.

This chain joins TRBV30 and TRBJ1-2; no reliable D call. Germline CDR1 reads GTSNPN; CDR2 reads SVGIG (reference sequence). Trimming removed 5 bases at V and 5 bases at J, with 12 bases between. The CDR3 consists of 12 residues. CDR3 protein: CAWGLGDYGYTF. The CDR3 region has the DNA TGTGCCTGGGGACTTGGGGATTATGGCTACACCTTC. The variable domain in full, completed from reference TRBV30 and TRBJ1-2, reads SQTIHQWPATLVQPVGSPLSLECTVEGTSNPNLYWYRQAAGRGLQLLFYSVGIGQISSEVPQNLSASRPQDRQFILSSKKLLLSDSGFYLCAWGLGDYGYTFGSGTRLTVV.

The V gene is TRBV11-2, the J gene TRBJ2-3; TRBD1 matches 7 bases. The CDR3 length is 14 residues. CDR1 and CDR2 from the germline V gene are SGHAT and FQNNGV. The ends lost 5 bases at V and 2 bases at J; junction bases unmatched: 4. CDR3 residues: CASSPGTVTDTQYF. The CDR3 DNA sequence: TGTGCCAGCAGCCCGGGGACAGTCACAGATACGCAGTATTTT.

CDR3 protein: CASSQRGPGGTQYF. For the CDR3, the DNA is TGCGCCAGCAGCCAGCGGGGGCCGGGGGGGACCCAGTACTTC. This chain joins TRBV5-1 and TRBJ2-5, with 8 positions matching TRBD2. Germline assignment: CDR1 SGHRS and CDR2 YFSETQ. The CDR3 sequence is 14 residues long. V shed 4 bases and J 7 bases; nucleotides not matched to a gene: 9.

The chain is built from TRBV19 and TRBJ2-3; TRBD2 aligns across 7 bases. The junction had 2 bases not matched to a gene; V was cut back by 5 bases and J by 0 bases. The germline V gene has CDR1 LNHDA and CDR2 SQIVND (reference sequence). The CDR3 sequence is 14 residues long. The CDR3 is CASSPGGSTDTQYF. The CDR3, as DNA: TGTGCCAGTAGTCCCGGGGGGAGCACAGATACGCAGTATTTT.

This chain uses TRBV28 with TRBJ2-7; D remains unclear. The CDR3 runs to 17 residues. Trimming cost V 6 bases and J 0 bases, with 21 bases left between them. Germline CDR1 reads MDHEN; CDR2 reads SYDVKM. CDR3 residues: CASSQTLTGTDSYEQYF. The CDR3 DNA sequence: TGTGCCAGCAGCCAAACCCTAACGGGTACAGACTCCTACGAGCAGTACTTC.

The chain couples TRBV2 to TRBJ2-1; no firm D call. This CDR3 has 8 amino acids. V was shortened by 7 bases and J by 10 bases, with 2 bases between the two germline ends. The V gene's germline CDR1 is SNHLY and CDR2 FYNNEI. In DNA, the CDR3 is TGTGCCAGCACCGAGCAGTTCTTC. This encodes CASTEQFF.

The CDR3 nucleotides read TGTGCCAGCAGCCAAGAGTTGAGGCAGGGGTACGAGCAGTACTTC. Encoded protein: CASSQELRQGYEQYF. The chain is built from TRBV4-2 and TRBJ2-7; perhaps TRBD1 as D (6 bases). The length of the CDR3 is 15 residues. Germline CDR1 reads LGHNA; CDR2 reads YNFKEQ. V lost 0 bases and J 4 bases, leaving 13 bases between the germline ends.

This sequence joins TRBV5-1 and TRBJ1-5, with 7 bases identical to TRBD1. The CDR3 is 15 residues long. The germline V gene has CDR1 SGHRS and CDR2 YFSETQ. The junction had 3 bases not matched to a gene; V was cut back by 0 bases and J by 3 bases. CDR3 DNA: TGCGCCAGCAGCTTGGATGGGACAGCCAATCAGCCCCAGCATTTT. This encodes CASSLDGTANQPQHF.

In this sample, this clone turned up a few times. The rearrangement links TRBV28 to TRBJ2-7, with D perhaps TRBD2 (5 bases). CDR3 size: 13 residues. CDR1 is MDHEN, CDR2 SYDVKM, per germline. The V end was cut by 3 bases, the J end by 3 bases, with 9 bases between. CDR3 bases: TGTGCCAGCAGTTTGCCGGCGGGCTACGAGCAGTACTTC. Protein product: CASSLPAGYEQYF. Variable domain in full (rest from reference TRBV28 and TRBJ2-7): DVKVTQSSRYLVKRTGEKVFLECVQDMDHENMFWYRQDPGLGLRLIYFSYDVKMKEKGDIPEGYSVSREKKERFSLILESASTNQTSMYLCASSLPAGYEQYFGPGTRLTVT.

Turning to this clone: The identical CDR3 is also encoded by other nucleotide sequences in the sample. The chain is built from TRBV7-8 and TRBJ2-7; TRBD2 agrees at 14 bases. The CDR3 length is 16 residues. Unmatched junction bases numbered 8, after V lost 4 bases and J lost 6 bases. Germline values: CDR1 SGHVS, CDR2 FQNEAQ. The CDR3 here is CASSSGLAGALGEQYF. The CDR3 coding sequence is TGTGCCAGCAGCTCGGGACTAGCGGGAGCACTTGGCGAGCAGTACTTC. Supplemented by reference TRBV7-8 and TRBJ2-7, the full variable domain reads GAGVSQSPRYKVAKRGQDVALRCDPISGHVSLFWYQQALGQGPEFLTYFQNEAQLDKSGLPSDRFFAERPEGSVSTLKIQRTQQEDSAVYLCASSSGLAGALGEQYFGPGTRLTVT.

V and J are TRBV5-8 and TRBJ2-4; 12 bases align to TRBD2. V trimming: 1 base; J trimming: 4 bases; junction bases outside the gene matches: 0. Germline V CDR1 and CDR2: SGHTS, YDEGEE. The CDR3 has 15 residues. CDR3 sequence reads: CASSLTSGGKNIQYF. Here the CDR3 DNA reads TGTGCCAGCAGCTTGACTAGCGGGGGGAAAAACATTCAGTACTTC.

By share of the sample, this clone is medium-sized. The chain employs TRBV28 and TRBJ2-7, with D hard to call. The germline V gene encodes CDR1 MDHEN and CDR2 SYDVKM. The CDR3 has 10 residues. CDR3 residues: CASSFEPPYV. The CDR3 DNA follows: TGTGCCAGCAGCTTTGAGCCCCCGTATGTC.

The chain recombines TRBV30 with TRBJ2-7, with 7 nucleotides matching TRBD1. Germline V gene data show CDR1 as GTSNPN and CDR2 as SVGIG (reference sequence). The CDR3 is 12 amino acids. With V trimmed by 4 bases and J by 3 bases, 3 bases remained unmatched. CDR3 in amino acids: CAWINRGYEQYF. The CDR3 DNA sequence: TGTGCCTGGATAAACAGGGGCTACGAGCAGTACTTC.

This chain links TRBV29-1 with TRBJ1-1; D might be TRBD1 (6 bases). Germline CDR1 reads SQVTM; CDR2 reads ANQGSEA. This CDR3 region has 11 residues. V was clipped by 6 bases and J by 6 bases, with 11 bases between them. The chain's CDR3 is CSVQGRAEAFF. The DNA for the CDR3 is TGCAGCGTGCAGGGGAGGGCTGAAGCTTTCTTT.

This chain connects TRBV7-2 to TRBJ2-5, with 14 bases aligning to TRBD2. V lost 5 bases and J lost 2; bases outside the gene matches: 10. Looked up from germline, CDR1 is SGHTA and CDR2 is FQGNSA. This CDR3 is 18 amino acids long. CDR3: CASSRRLAGGPLQETQYF. CDR3 bases: TGTGCCAGCAGCCGCCGACTAGCGGGGGGGCCTCTTCAAGAGACCCAGTACTTC.

The chain uses TRBV30 and TRBJ1-1; no firm D call. V was shortened by 0 bases and J by 6 bases, with 11 bases between the two germline ends. Germline loops: CDR1 GTSNPN, CDR2 SVGIG (reference sequence). The CDR3 extends over 13 amino acids. The CDR3 sequence: CAWSVGGNAEAFF. As DNA, the CDR3 is TGTGCCTGGAGTGTAGGAGGTAACGCTGAAGCTTTCTTT.

The chain joins TRBV5-4 to TRBJ2-7; D is possibly TRBD2 (7 bases). This CDR3 region has 17 residues. Germline CDR1 is SGHNT and CDR2 is YYREEE (reference sequence). The ends were cut back, 0 bases at V and 1 base at J, with 17 bases in the middle. The CDR3 reads CASSLEGGGALSYEQYF. The CDR3 bases are TGTGCCAGCAGCTTGGAAGGGGGGGGCGCCCTATCCTACGAGCAGTACTTC.

V is TRBV11-3 and J is TRBJ2-3; TRBD2 might be the D (5 bases). Trimming cost V 0 bases and J 0 bases, with 7 bases left between them. Germline CDR1 reads SGHNT; CDR2 reads YENEEA. The CDR3 totals 15 residues. CDR3 coding DNA: TGTGCCAGCAGCTTAGATGGCGGGAGCACAGATACGCAGTATTTT. Encoded protein: CASSLDGGSTDTQYF.

This clone was seen a few times. The rearrangement uses TRBV19 and TRBJ1-5; a weak D match, TRBD1 (6 bases). Germline lookup yields CDR1 LNHDA and CDR2 SQIVND (reference sequence). V was trimmed by 2 bases and J by 7 bases, leaving 12 bases between them. The CDR3 extends over 14 amino acids. The chain's CDR3 is CASSISPGGQPQHF. The CDR3 bases are TGTGCCAGTAGTATAAGCCCCGGGGGCCAGCCCCAGCATTTT.

This clone was seen only a few times. The chain uses TRBV21-1 and TRBJ1-5; TRBD1 was called by the table and not checked on the DNA. TRBV21-1 is shown as a pseudogene. The CDR3 spans 14 residues. CDR3 sequence: CARRIQGQNQPQHF. Written as DNA, the CDR3 is TGTGCCAGGAGGATCCAGGGCCAAAATCAGCCCCAGCATTTT.

This sequence joins TRBV5-6 and TRBJ1-1; TRBD1 is a possible D gene (6 bases). Trimming shortened V by 0 bases and J by 0 bases, and 12 bases separated the two germline ends. The CDR3 spans 16 residues. Looked up from germline, CDR1 is SGHDT and CDR2 is YYEEEE. The CDR3 here is CASSLETGSMNTEAFF. For the CDR3, the DNA is TGTGCCAGCAGCTTGGAAACAGGGTCCATGAACACTGAAGCTTTCTTT.

The chain carries TRBV4-1 and TRBJ2-1, with 12 bases lining up with TRBD2. Germline loops: CDR1 MGHRA, CDR2 YSYEKL. V trimming: 1 base; J trimming: 8 bases; junction bases outside the gene matches: 6. This CDR3 spans 16 amino acids. The CDR3 coding sequence is TGCGCCAGCAGCCAAGCCGGGACTAGCGGGTCGTATGAGCAGTTCTTC. Translated, it gives CASSQAGTSGSYEQFF.

This chain joins TRBV27 and TRBJ2-3; 8 bases agree with TRBD2. V lost 3 bases, J lost 0 bases, and 2 bases stayed unmatched. The CDR3 is 15 amino acids. Per the germline V gene, CDR1 is MNHEY and CDR2 is SMNVEV (reference sequence). The CDR3 region has the DNA TGTGCCAGCAGTTTCGGCGGGGGGAGCACAGATACGCAGTATTTT. Protein sequence: CASSFGGGSTDTQYF.

V usage is TRBV5-6 and J usage is TRBJ2-7, with D perhaps matching TRBD2 (7 bases). The CDR3 has 17 amino acids. Germline CDR1 is SGHDT and CDR2 is YYEEEE. The V and J ends lost 0 bases and 6 bases respectively, with 22 bases between them. CDR3 sequence reads: CASSLVRGATEVSEQYF. The CDR3, as DNA: TGTGCCAGCAGCTTGGTTCGGGGGGCCACCGAGGTTAGCGAGCAGTACTTC.